This passage covers 20 T cell receptor beta chains from one sample sequenced in a study of neurological immune-mediated disorders. TCRdb called the 5' RACE reads again in MiXCR, with one record for every CDR3 protein. The sample lists approximately 45,000 distinct CDR3 sequences, about an eighth occurring once. Input material: PBMCs. All receptors come from a female donor in good health.

This clonotype was seen ten or more times. The gene calls are TRBV12-3 or TRBV12-4 and TRBJ2-1; 10 bases are shared with TRBD2. With 5 bases clipped from V and 4 bases from J, the junction kept 8 bases outside the gene matches. The CDR3 is 16 amino acids. CDR3 nucleotide sequence: TGTGCCAGCAGTCCCTCGTGGACTAGCGGTTACAATGAGCAGTTCTTC. Translated, it gives CASSPSWTSGYNEQFF.

This clonotype was counted at least ten times. For the CDR3, the DNA is TGTGCCATCAGTGATTGGGGACGGAGGAACACTGAAGCTTTCTTT. It is translated as CAISDWGRRNTEAFF. This chain links TRBV10-3 with TRBJ1-1, with D tentatively TRBD1 (5 bases). The CDR3 runs 15 residues. The ends were cut back, 3 bases at V and 1 base at J, with 12 bases in the middle. Germline-derived CDR1 and CDR2 are ENHRY and SYGVKD.

Note on this clonotype: Compared with germline, one end of the junction differs, possibly owing to a read error. V usage is TRBV5-1 and J usage is TRBJ2-1; 7 nucleotides align to TRBD1. The CDR3 has 16 residues. The germline CDR1 and CDR2 sequences are SGHRS and YFSETQ. Written as DNA, the CDR3 is TGCGCCAGCAGCCCGAAACAGGGGAGCTCCTACAATGACCAGTTCTTC. This translates into CASSPKQGSSYNDQFF.

This clonotype was counted a few times. This may be a read error, as it is one base from a much larger clone. The chain carries TRBV5-1 and TRBJ1-5; 8 nucleotides match TRBD1. The CDR3 runs to 17 residues. CDR1 and CDR2 (germline): SGHRS, YFSETQ. The CDR3, as DNA: TGCACCAGCAGCGTGACCCCAGGGGGCTCGAGCAATCAGCCCCAGCATTTT. Encoded protein: CTSSVTPGGSSNQPQHF.

This clonotype was seen ten or more times. V gene TRBV6-6 combines with J gene TRBJ1-4; maybe TRBD1 (6 bases). The CDR3 loop spans 13 amino acids. Trimming took 7 bases from V and 8 from J, leaving 14 bases between them. The germline V gene has CDR1 MNHNY and CDR2 SVGAGI (reference sequence). Written as DNA, the CDR3 is TGTGCCAGCACTACAGGGTTGGGCGAAAAACTGTTTTTT. Protein sequence: CASTTGLGEKLFF.

The chain joins TRBV20-1 to TRBJ1-1, with D unresolved. Germline V gene sequence: CDR1 DFQATT, CDR2 SNEGSKA (reference sequence). V lost 6 bases, J lost 0 bases, and 8 bases lay in between. This CDR3 has 12 residues. This chain's CDR3 is CSADSVNTEAFF. The CDR3 nucleotides are TGCAGTGCCGATTCCGTGAACACTGAAGCTTTCTTT.

This clonotype has a count of ten or more. This chain uses TRBV10-3 with TRBJ1-5; D might be TRBD1 (5 bases). This CDR3 spans 13 amino acids. Germline V gene data show CDR1 as ENHRY and CDR2 as SYGVKD. Trimming stripped 9 bases from V and 4 bases from J, with 13 bases between. The CDR3: CAMGQLTNQPQHF. DNA of the CDR3: TGTGCCATGGGGCAGTTAACAAATCAGCCCCAGCATTTT.

This clonotype has ten or more counts. The gene calls are TRBV7-6 and TRBJ2-7; 11 bases line up with TRBD1. The CDR3 totals 14 residues. V dropped 8 bases and J dropped 3; count of bases not matched to a gene: 6. Per the germline V gene, CDR1 is SGHVS and CDR2 is FNYEAQ. In DNA form, the CDR3 reads TGTGCCAGCTCCGCCGGGACAGGGGGCTACGAGCAGTACTTC. Encoded protein: CASSAGTGGYEQYF.

This clonotype was observed many times. The chain uses TRBV29-1 and TRBJ1-3; D not certain. The CDR3 has 14 residues. Germline V CDR1 and CDR2: SQVTM, ANQGSEA. Trimming removed 4 bases from V and 1 base from J, with 11 bases in between. Written as DNA, the CDR3 is TGCAGCGTTGGGAGGGAAGAGTCTGGAAACACCATATATTTT. Its translation: CSVGREESGNTIYF.

The rearrangement joins TRBV19 to TRBJ1-1; D gene uncertain. Trimming pared 3 bases from V and 8 bases from J, leaving 13 bases between. CDR1 and CDR2 from the germline V gene are LNHDA and SQIVND (reference sequence). This CDR3 comprises 13 residues. The CDR3 nucleotides read TGTGCCAGTAGTATTACCGGGTCCTTGGAAGCTTTCTTT. It yields the protein CASSITGSLEAFF. Using reference TRBV19 and TRBJ1-1 for the parts outside the CDR3, the full variable domain is DGGITQSPKYLFRKEGQNVTLSCEQNLNHDAMYWYRQDPGQGLRLIYYSQIVNDFQKGDIAEGYSVSREKKESFPLTVTSAQKNPTAFYLCASSITGSLEAFFGQGTRLTVV.

This clonotype has a count of ten or more. This chain joins TRBV20-1 and TRBJ2-1, with 12 bases identical to TRBD2. The CDR3 is made up of 15 amino acids. V was pared by 5 bases and J by 7 bases, with 9 bases of the junction left unmatched. Looked up from germline, CDR1 is DFQATT and CDR2 is SNEGSKA (reference sequence). The CDR3 nucleotides read TGCAGTGCTTCTAGCGGGAGGGCCACGAAGAATGAGCAGTTCTTC. Amino acid sequence: CSASSGRATKNEQFF.

Ten or more counts support this clonotype. This chain connects TRBV11-2 to TRBJ2-1; D remains ambiguous. Germline loops: CDR1 SGHAT, CDR2 FQNNGV. The CDR3 has 14 amino acids. The V gene lost 4 bases and the J gene lost 5 bases, with 12 bases spanning the gap. This chain's CDR3 is CASSSRLVNNEQFF. CDR3 in DNA: TGTGCCAGCAGCTCCAGACTGGTGAACAATGAGCAGTTCTTC.

This clonotype has a count of ten or more. The CDR3 protein is CASTPPGFAYEQYF. CDR3 coding DNA: TGTGCCAGCACCCCTCCGGGTTTTGCCTACGAGCAGTACTTC. The V and J genes are TRBV7-8 and TRBJ2-7; no clear D. CDR3 size: 14 residues. Trimming removed 7 bases from V and 2 bases from J, with 15 bases in between. The germline gives CDR1 SGHVS, CDR2 FQNEAQ.

The table lists this clonotype with many counts. The chain is built from TRBV5-1 and TRBJ2-1, with TRBD1 as a possible D gene (5 bases). The V end lost 3 bases, the J end lost 5 bases, and 18 bases lay between the germline ends. CDR3 length: 16 residues. Germline V gives CDR1 SGHRS, CDR2 YFSETQ. The CDR3 DNA reads TGCGCCAGCAGCTCGGGCCGGACACAAGGAGACAATGAGCAGTTCTTC. It encodes CASSSGRTQGDNEQFF.

This clonotype was counted many times. The rearrangement joins TRBV7-8 to TRBJ1-6; 8 positions agree with TRBD1. The CDR3 covers 16 residues. Losses at the gene ends were 5 bases for V and 10 bases for J; bases not matched to a gene: 13. Germline V lookup: CDR1 SGHVS, CDR2 FQNEAQ. This chain's CDR3 is CASSPGTGGAESPLHF. Here the CDR3 DNA reads TGTGCCAGCAGCCCCGGGACAGGCGGGGCGGAGTCACCCCTCCACTTT.

This clonotype has ten or more counts. The chain recombines TRBV5-1 with TRBJ2-1, with 11 nucleotides matching TRBD2. Germline V gives CDR1 SGHRS, CDR2 YFSETQ. The CDR3 is 16 residues long. The junction had 11 bases not matched to a gene; V was cut back by 4 bases and J by 8 bases. CDR3 region: CASSLMGSGRAYEQFF. In DNA form, the CDR3 reads TGCGCCAGCAGCCTGATGGGTAGCGGGAGGGCCTATGAGCAGTTCTTC.

The table lists this clonotype with many counts. This chain links TRBV5-1 with TRBJ2-7; tentatively, D is TRBD2 (5 bases). This CDR3 has 16 amino acids. The V end was cut by 2 bases, the J end by 4 bases, with 19 bases between. Germline lookup yields CDR1 SGHRS and CDR2 YFSETQ. CDR3 protein: CASSFPPRGNSYEQYF. The CDR3 nucleotides are TGCGCCAGCAGCTTCCCTCCTCGGGGAAATTCGTACGAGCAGTACTTC.

In its sample, this clonotype was seen many times. This rearrangement joins TRBV24-1 to TRBJ2-1; 11 bases agree with TRBD2. V was pared by 3 bases and J by 3 bases, with 3 bases of the junction left unmatched. The CDR3 loop spans 16 amino acids. Germline CDR1 is KGHDR and CDR2 is SFDVKD. This CDR3 reads CATSDALAGDYNEQFF. The CDR3, as DNA: TGTGCCACCAGTGATGCACTAGCGGGAGACTACAATGAGCAGTTCTTC.

This clonotype has more than one count but fewer than ten. The chain combines TRBV7-9 with TRBJ2-3; a weak D match, TRBD1 (6 bases). The CDR3 has 12 amino acids. Trimming took 6 bases from V and 5 from J, leaving 9 bases between them. Germline CDR1 is SEHNR and CDR2 is FQNEAQ (reference sequence). The CDR3, as DNA: TGTGCCAGCAGTCCGACAGGAGATACGCAGTATTTT. It encodes CASSPTGDTQYF.

In this sample, this clonotype turned up many times. The CDR3 is CASSIGTSYNEQFF. In DNA, the CDR3 is TGCGCCAGCAGCATCGGGACTAGTTACAATGAGCAGTTCTTC. J is TRBJ2-1 and V is TRBV5-1, with TRBD2 identical over 8 bases. The germline V gene encodes CDR1 SGHRS and CDR2 YFSETQ. Trimming removed 4 bases from V and 4 bases from J; junction bases left unmatched: 4. This CDR3 has 14 amino acids. Drawing the rest from reference TRBV5-1 and TRBJ2-1, the complete variable domain is KAGVTQTPRYLIKTRGQQVTLSCSPISGHRSVSWYQQTPGQGLQFLFEYFSETQRNKGNFPGRFSGRQFSNSRSEMNVSTLELGDSALYLCASSIGTSYNEQFFGPGTRLTVL.